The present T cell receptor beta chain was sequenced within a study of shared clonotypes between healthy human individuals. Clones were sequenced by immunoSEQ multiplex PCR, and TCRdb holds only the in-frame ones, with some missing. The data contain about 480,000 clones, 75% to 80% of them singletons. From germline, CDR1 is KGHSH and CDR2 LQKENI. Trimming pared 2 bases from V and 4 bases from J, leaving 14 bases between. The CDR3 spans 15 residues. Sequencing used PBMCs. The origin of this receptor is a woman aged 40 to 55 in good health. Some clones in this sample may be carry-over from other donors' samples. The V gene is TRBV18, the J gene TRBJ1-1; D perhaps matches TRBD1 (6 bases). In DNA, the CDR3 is TGTGCCAGCTCACCAGGGGGGGCCCTGGGCACTGAAGCTTTCTTT. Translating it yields CASSPGGALGTEAFF.